Detailed here is one T cell receptor beta chain. Sequencing was performed with immunoSEQ multiplex PCR; in TCRdb, only in-frame clones are kept and a portion is missing. Altogether about 97,000 clones are present, over 85% being singletons, with the ten largest covering around 0.33%. V shed 4 bases and J 10 bases; nucleotides not matched to a gene: 16. Per the germline V gene, CDR1 is LGHNA and CDR2 is YNFKEQ. The CDR3 totals 18 residues. The data are from a study of technical replicates of blood from a handful of donors. The sequence came from a human donor in good health. Sequenced material: T cells isolated from PBMCs. This chain uses TRBV4-2 with TRBJ2-1, with 13 bases identical to TRBD2. The CDR3, as DNA: TGTGCCAGCAGCCCCTGGACTAGCGGGAGACTTGCCTCCAGCGAGCAGTTCTTC. Translating gives CASSPWTSGRLASSEQFF.